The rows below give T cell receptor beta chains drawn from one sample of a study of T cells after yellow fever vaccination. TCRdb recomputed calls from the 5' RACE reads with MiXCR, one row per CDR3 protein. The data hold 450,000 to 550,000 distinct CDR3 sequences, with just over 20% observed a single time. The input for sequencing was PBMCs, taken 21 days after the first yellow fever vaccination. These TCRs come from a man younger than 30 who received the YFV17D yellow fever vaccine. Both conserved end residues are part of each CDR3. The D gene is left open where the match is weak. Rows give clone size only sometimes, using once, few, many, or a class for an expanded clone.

cdr3_nt: TGTGCCAGCTCACCTACCAGCGGGGCCGCAGAGACCCAGTACTTC
cdr3_aa: CASSPTSGAAETQYF
clone_size: -
cdr3_length: 15
d_call: TRBD2
j_call: TRBJ2-5
v_call: TRBV18

cdr3_nt: TGTGCCAGCAGTTTTGGTGGGGGGGCGAATGAAAAACTGTTTTTT
cdr3_aa: CASSFGGGANEKLFF
clone_size: -
cdr3_length: 15
d_call: -
j_call: TRBJ1-4
v_call: TRBV12-3/TRBV12-4

cdr3_nt: TGTGCCAGCAGTGGAGAGTACACAGATACGCAGTATTTT
cdr3_aa: CASSGEYTDTQYF
clone_size: -
cdr3_length: 13
d_call: -
j_call: TRBJ2-3
v_call: TRBV6-1

cdr3_nt: TGTGCCAGCAGCAAGCAGGGGCGAGGTTACAATGAGCAGTTCTTC
cdr3_aa: CASSKQGRGYNEQFF
clone_size: -
cdr3_length: 15
d_call: -
j_call: TRBJ2-1
v_call: TRBV12-3/TRBV12-4

cdr3_nt: TGTGCCAGCAGCCCAACGACTAGCGGGGCTCTAGGAGATGAGCAGTTCTTC
cdr3_aa: CASSPTTSGALGDEQFF
clone_size: many
cdr3_length: 17
d_call: TRBD2
j_call: TRBJ2-1
v_call: TRBV4-2

cdr3_nt: TGCGCCAGCAGTTTCGGACTAGCGGGGGGTTACACAGATACGCAGTATTTT
cdr3_aa: CASSFGLAGGYTDTQYF
clone_size: few
cdr3_length: 17
d_call: TRBD2
j_call: TRBJ2-3
v_call: TRBV5-1

cdr3_nt: TGCGCCAGCAGCCGGGGGGAGACTAGCACAGATACGCAGTATTTT
cdr3_aa: CASSRGETSTDTQYF
clone_size: few
cdr3_length: 15
d_call: -
j_call: TRBJ2-3
v_call: TRBV4-3

cdr3_nt: TGTGCCAGCAGCACTGGAGGGCAGGTTAGCACAGATACGCAGTATTTT
cdr3_aa: CASSTGGQVSTDTQYF
clone_size: -
cdr3_length: 16
d_call: -
j_call: TRBJ2-3
v_call: TRBV5-5

cdr3_nt: TGTGCCACCAGTGACAGCCACGAGCAGTACTTC
cdr3_aa: CATSDSHEQYF
clone_size: few
cdr3_length: 11
d_call: -
j_call: TRBJ2-7
v_call: TRBV24-1

cdr3_nt: TGTGCCACCAGCACCTTAGGTGACAGGGAGTACAATGAGCAGTTCTTC
cdr3_aa: CATSTLGDREYNEQFF
clone_size: -
cdr3_length: 16
d_call: TRBD1
j_call: TRBJ2-1
v_call: TRBV15

cdr3_nt: TGTGCCTGGGGACGGAATAATCAGCCCCAGCATTTT
cdr3_aa: CAWGRNNQPQHF
clone_size: -
cdr3_length: 12
d_call: -
j_call: TRBJ1-5
v_call: TRBV30

cdr3_nt: TGTGCCACCAGCAGAGATAGGGTCACATGGTACAATGAGCAGTTCTTC
cdr3_aa: CATSRDRVTWYNEQFF
clone_size: few
cdr3_length: 16
d_call: -
j_call: TRBJ2-1
v_call: TRBV15

cdr3_nt: TGTGCCAGCAGCACCTACAGGGGGCTGAACACTGAAGCTTTCTTT
cdr3_aa: CASSTYRGLNTEAFF
clone_size: -
cdr3_length: 15
d_call: TRBD1
j_call: TRBJ1-1
v_call: TRBV7-6

cdr3_nt: TGTGCCAGCAGTTACGGTATGTTTAGCAATCAGCCCCAGCATTTT
cdr3_aa: CASSYGMFSNQPQHF
clone_size: -
cdr3_length: 15
d_call: -
j_call: TRBJ1-5
v_call: TRBV6-2/TRBV6-3

cdr3_nt: TGCGCCAGCAGCCCCCCCCCCGGGACAGGGGAGGCAGATACGCAGTATTTT
cdr3_aa: CASSPPPGTGEADTQYF
clone_size: -
cdr3_length: 17
d_call: TRBD1
j_call: TRBJ2-3
v_call: TRBV4-3

cdr3_nt: TGCGCCAGCAGCACGGCAGGGAATTCACCCCTCCACTTT
cdr3_aa: CASSTAGNSPLHF
clone_size: -
cdr3_length: 13
d_call: -
j_call: TRBJ1-6
v_call: TRBV5-1

cdr3_nt: TGTGCCATCAGTTCGGGTGGGGCGGGGGGAGGCGAGCAGTACTTC
cdr3_aa: CAISSGGAGGGEQYF
clone_size: -
cdr3_length: 15
d_call: TRBD2
j_call: TRBJ2-7
v_call: TRBV10-3

cdr3_nt: TGTGCCAGCAGCTCCTATCTCGGTTATAGCACAGATACGCAGTATTTT
cdr3_aa: CASSSYLGYSTDTQYF
clone_size: few
cdr3_length: 16
d_call: -
j_call: TRBJ2-3
v_call: TRBV5-6

cdr3_nt: TGTGCCAGCAGCCCCCGGGACAGGGACTACGAGCAGTACTTC
cdr3_aa: CASSPRDRDYEQYF
clone_size: few
cdr3_length: 14
d_call: TRBD1
j_call: TRBJ2-7
v_call: TRBV7-2

cdr3_nt: TGTGCCAGCAGCCAAGGTCGACGACAGGGGTCCTACAATGAGCAGTTCTTC
cdr3_aa: CASSQGRRQGSYNEQFF
clone_size: -
cdr3_length: 17
d_call: TRBD1
j_call: TRBJ2-1
v_call: TRBV14

cdr3_nt: TGTGCCAGCAGGGGACAGGGAGGTCCCGGGGAGCTGTTTTTT
cdr3_aa: CASRGQGGPGELFF
clone_size: -
cdr3_length: 14
d_call: TRBD1
j_call: TRBJ2-2
v_call: TRBV12-3/TRBV12-4

cdr3_nt: TGCGCCAGCAGCCACCTACCGGGACAGGGGAACAATGAGCAGTTCTTC
cdr3_aa: CASSHLPGQGNNEQFF
clone_size: few
cdr3_length: 16
d_call: TRBD1
j_call: TRBJ2-1
v_call: TRBV4-1

cdr3_nt: TGTGCCAGCAGTTTAATGGGGTGGACAGATGAGCAGTTCTTC
cdr3_aa: CASSLMGWTDEQFF
clone_size: -
cdr3_length: 14
d_call: -
j_call: TRBJ2-1
v_call: TRBV2

cdr3_nt: TGTGCCAGCAGTTTAGTCCGACAGGGGTATGGCTACACCTTC
cdr3_aa: CASSLVRQGYGYTF
clone_size: -
cdr3_length: 14
d_call: TRBD1
j_call: TRBJ1-2
v_call: TRBV28

cdr3_nt: TGTGCCAGCAGCTTGGCGGGATGGTCCTACGAGCAGTACTTC
cdr3_aa: CASSLAGWSYEQYF
clone_size: few
cdr3_length: 14
d_call: -
j_call: TRBJ2-7
v_call: TRBV5-6

cdr3_nt: TGTGCCAGCAGTGTAGGGGGATATAATTCACCCCTCCACTTT
cdr3_aa: CASSVGGYNSPLHF
clone_size: few
cdr3_length: 14
d_call: -
j_call: TRBJ1-6
v_call: TRBV12-3/TRBV12-4

cdr3_nt: TGTGCCAGCAGACGGGACAGCTTAACAGATACGCAGTATTTT
cdr3_aa: CASRRDSLTDTQYF
clone_size: -
cdr3_length: 14
d_call: TRBD1
j_call: TRBJ2-3
v_call: TRBV6-1

cdr3_nt: TGTGCCAGCAGCCGACAGGGGGGGAACACTGAAGCTTTCTTT
cdr3_aa: CASSRQGGNTEAFF
clone_size: many
cdr3_length: 14
d_call: TRBD1
j_call: TRBJ1-1
v_call: TRBV5-1

cdr3_nt: TGCGCCAGCAGCCAAGATAGGGACGGATCCTACGAGCAGTACTTC
cdr3_aa: CASSQDRDGSYEQYF
clone_size: few
cdr3_length: 15
d_call: -
j_call: TRBJ2-7
v_call: TRBV4-3

cdr3_nt: TGTGCCAGCAGCCCTCTTGGGCTAGCGGGGGCCGTAGCCAAAAACATTCAGTACTTC
cdr3_aa: CASSPLGLAGAVAKNIQYF
clone_size: -
cdr3_length: 19
d_call: TRBD2
j_call: TRBJ2-4
v_call: TRBV6-2/TRBV6-3

cdr3_nt: TGCGCCAGCAGCCAAGATGGCACCGGGTACAATCAGCCCCAGCATTTT
cdr3_aa: CASSQDGTGYNQPQHF
clone_size: -
cdr3_length: 16
d_call: -
j_call: TRBJ1-5
v_call: TRBV4-1

cdr3_nt: TGTGCCAGCAGCCGGACCCAATTAGGGTCACCCCTCCACTTT
cdr3_aa: CASSRTQLGSPLHF
clone_size: few
cdr3_length: 14
d_call: -
j_call: TRBJ1-6
v_call: TRBV12-3/TRBV12-4

cdr3_nt: TGCAGTGCTACCGCCGGGACGGTTAACAATGAGCAGTTCTTC
cdr3_aa: CSATAGTVNNEQFF
clone_size: -
cdr3_length: 14
d_call: -
j_call: TRBJ2-1
v_call: TRBV20-1

cdr3_nt: TGTGCCAGCTCACCACGGGACAGCCCCTACGAGCAGTACTTC
cdr3_aa: CASSPRDSPYEQYF
clone_size: -
cdr3_length: 14
d_call: TRBD1
j_call: TRBJ2-7
v_call: TRBV18

cdr3_nt: TGTGCCAGCAGTTACTCGGAGCGCACGGGGTTGTATTTT
cdr3_aa: CASSYSERTGLYF
clone_size: few
cdr3_length: 13
d_call: -
j_call: TRBJ2-3
v_call: TRBV6-5

cdr3_nt: TGTGCCAGCAGCCTAGAAAGCACTGGCGGGGGGACCACAGATACGCAGTATTTT
cdr3_aa: CASSLESTGGGTTDTQYF
clone_size: -
cdr3_length: 18
d_call: TRBD2
j_call: TRBJ2-3
v_call: TRBV11-2

cdr3_nt: TGTGCCAGCAGCTTCGCCCTAGCGGGTGGAGGGGACATTCAGTACTTC
cdr3_aa: CASSFALAGGGDIQYF
clone_size: -
cdr3_length: 16
d_call: TRBD2
j_call: TRBJ2-4
v_call: TRBV5-6

cdr3_nt: TGCGCCAGCAGCCCGAGTACCCCCTACGAGCAGTACTTC
cdr3_aa: CASSPSTPYEQYF
clone_size: -
cdr3_length: 13
d_call: -
j_call: TRBJ2-7
v_call: TRBV5-1

cdr3_nt: TGCGCCAGCAGGAGGCAGGGGAAGGCCGGGGAGCTGTTTTTT
cdr3_aa: CASRRQGKAGELFF
clone_size: -
cdr3_length: 14
d_call: -
j_call: TRBJ2-2
v_call: TRBV5-1

cdr3_nt: TGTGCCAGCAGCTTAGCTTGGCCAGATACGCAGTATTTT
cdr3_aa: CASSLAWPDTQYF
clone_size: few
cdr3_length: 13
d_call: -
j_call: TRBJ2-3
v_call: TRBV5-5

cdr3_nt: TGTGCCAGCAGCCCACTCACCAGGACTAGCAACGCAGATACGCAGTATTTT
cdr3_aa: CASSPLTRTSNADTQYF
clone_size: -
cdr3_length: 17
d_call: TRBD2
j_call: TRBJ2-3
v_call: TRBV5-6

cdr3_nt: TGCGCCAGCAGCTTGGGGCAGTCGGCGGGCTACACCTTC
cdr3_aa: CASSLGQSAGYTF
clone_size: -
cdr3_length: 13
d_call: -
j_call: TRBJ1-2
v_call: TRBV5-1

cdr3_nt: TGTGCCAGCAGCTTTTCATATCCAACTAATGAAAAACTGTTTTTT
cdr3_aa: CASSFSYPTNEKLFF
clone_size: -
cdr3_length: 15
d_call: -
j_call: TRBJ1-4
v_call: TRBV7-9

cdr3_nt: TGTGCCATCAGTGAGGGACAGGGGAAACCCGGGGAGCTGTTTTTT
cdr3_aa: CAISEGQGKPGELFF
clone_size: few
cdr3_length: 15
d_call: TRBD1
j_call: TRBJ2-2
v_call: TRBV10-3

cdr3_nt: TGTGCCAGCAGAACGGCAGGGAATGAGCAGTTCTTC
cdr3_aa: CASRTAGNEQFF
clone_size: -
cdr3_length: 12
d_call: -
j_call: TRBJ2-1
v_call: TRBV7-6

cdr3_nt: TGTGCCAGCAGCTTAGGGGACAGGAGGAACACTGAAGCTTTCTTT
cdr3_aa: CASSLGDRRNTEAFF
clone_size: many
cdr3_length: 15
d_call: TRBD1
j_call: TRBJ1-1
v_call: TRBV7-9

cdr3_nt: TGTGCCAGCAGCTTAATTGGGCCGGTCTACAATGAGCAGTTCTTC
cdr3_aa: CASSLIGPVYNEQFF
clone_size: few
cdr3_length: 15
d_call: -
j_call: TRBJ2-1
v_call: TRBV7-3

cdr3_nt: TGTGCCAGCAGCCAAGAATTCCAGGGGAGCAATCAGCCCCAGCATTTT
cdr3_aa: CASSQEFQGSNQPQHF
clone_size: -
cdr3_length: 16
d_call: -
j_call: TRBJ1-5
v_call: TRBV3-1

cdr3_nt: TGTGCCAGCAGCTCCTCCAATATTGGGGGCATTCAGTACTTC
cdr3_aa: CASSSSNIGGIQYF
clone_size: -
cdr3_length: 14
d_call: -
j_call: TRBJ2-4
v_call: TRBV7-9

cdr3_nt: TGTGCCAGCAGCCCGGGGGGACACCACACAGATACGCAGTATTTT
cdr3_aa: CASSPGGHHTDTQYF
clone_size: few
cdr3_length: 15
d_call: -
j_call: TRBJ2-3
v_call: TRBV7-2

cdr3_nt: TGTGCCAGCAGCACAACCGTTTCGGGGGACGACGAGCAGTACTTC
cdr3_aa: CASSTTVSGDDEQYF
clone_size: many
cdr3_length: 15
d_call: -
j_call: TRBJ2-7
v_call: TRBV5-5

cdr3_nt: TGTGCCAGCACCCTCACCTCCGGGACAGGGAATTCACCCCTCCACTTT
cdr3_aa: CASTLTSGTGNSPLHF
clone_size: few
cdr3_length: 16
d_call: TRBD1
j_call: TRBJ1-6
v_call: TRBV6-1

cdr3_nt: TGTGCCAGCAGCTTAATCAGGGGCGGTGATCAGCCCCAGCATTTT
cdr3_aa: CASSLIRGGDQPQHF
clone_size: few
cdr3_length: 15
d_call: -
j_call: TRBJ1-5
v_call: TRBV7-2

cdr3_nt: TGTGCCACCAGTGATGGACTGAAAGGCACCTTC
cdr3_aa: CATSDGLKGTF
clone_size: -
cdr3_length: 11
d_call: -
j_call: TRBJ1-2
v_call: TRBV24-1

cdr3_nt: TGTGCCAGCACCCACGGTGCGGGGGGAGGTGAGCAGTTCTTC
cdr3_aa: CASTHGAGGGEQFF
clone_size: -
cdr3_length: 14
d_call: TRBD2
j_call: TRBJ2-1
v_call: TRBV3-1

cdr3_nt: TGTGCCAGCAGCAAAGGGCAGGTCCGAGTCAATGAGCAGTTCTTC
cdr3_aa: CASSKGQVRVNEQFF
clone_size: -
cdr3_length: 15
d_call: -
j_call: TRBJ2-1
v_call: TRBV21-1

cdr3_nt: TGCGCCAGCAGCTTTGGACTAGCGGGGTCCGGGGATACGCAGTATTTT
cdr3_aa: CASSFGLAGSGDTQYF
clone_size: many
cdr3_length: 16
d_call: TRBD2
j_call: TRBJ2-3
v_call: TRBV5-1

cdr3_nt: TGTGCCAGCAGTTTAGGAATAGCTGAAGCTTTCTTT
cdr3_aa: CASSLGIAEAFF
clone_size: few
cdr3_length: 12
d_call: -
j_call: TRBJ1-1
v_call: TRBV12-3/TRBV12-4

cdr3_nt: TGTGCCAGCAGTGCTTGGCAGGAAGGGGCAGATACGCAGTATTTT
cdr3_aa: CASSAWQEGADTQYF
clone_size: -
cdr3_length: 15
d_call: -
j_call: TRBJ2-3
v_call: TRBV6-1

cdr3_nt: TGCAGTGCTAGGAGGGTGGCCGGCGCCAAAAACATTCAGTACTTC
cdr3_aa: CSARRVAGAKNIQYF
clone_size: -
cdr3_length: 15
d_call: -
j_call: TRBJ2-4
v_call: TRBV20-1